This T cell receptor (beta chain) was recorded in a study of T-cell memory formation after mild COVID-19. Study background: There were largely donor-specific TCR clusters. Points from the study as a whole: Contracting CD8+ clones were enriched in EMRA, CD4+ mainly in CM and EM. In pre-infection memory, a portion of responding clones appeared, which suggested that cross-reactive memory joined.

MiXCR, run by TCRdb on the 5' RACE reads, gives a single entry per CDR3 protein. This sample carries some 130,000 distinct CDR3 sequences, approximately 6.3% of them seen once, and the ten largest clones take 2.2%. Germline V gives CDR1 MGHRA, CDR2 YSYEKL. The CDR3 runs 16 residues. Trimming cost V 0 bases and J 1 base, with 9 bases left between them. As regards this clonotype: What it recognizes is unknown.

This chain links TRBV4-1 with TRBJ1-4; unclear D gene. The sequenced material came from PBMCs or a T cell subset sorted from them (not recorded which). This clonotype originated in an adult woman who had mild COVID-19 (a few samples of this study predate the infection). Cell type and time point are not known. Written as DNA, the CDR3 is TGCGCCAGCAGCCAAGATCAAGCGGTAACTAATGAAAAACTGTTTTTT. It translates to CASSQDQAVTNEKLFF.